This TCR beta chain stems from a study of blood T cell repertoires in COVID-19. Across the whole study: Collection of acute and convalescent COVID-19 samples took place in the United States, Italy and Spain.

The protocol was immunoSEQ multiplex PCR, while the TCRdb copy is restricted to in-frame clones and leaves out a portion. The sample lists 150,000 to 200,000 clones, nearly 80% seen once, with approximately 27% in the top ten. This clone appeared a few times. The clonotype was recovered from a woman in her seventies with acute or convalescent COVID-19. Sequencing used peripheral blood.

The CDR3 sequence: CAWRRSAGTGGEAFF. In DNA form, the CDR3 reads TGTGCCTGGCGCCGATCTGCTGGGACAGGGGGTGAAGCTTTCTTT. The V gene is TRBV30, the J gene TRBJ1-1; TRBD1 matches at 11 bases. V gave up 5 bases and J gave up 7 bases; unmatched junction bases: 12. The CDR3 runs 15 residues. Germline V lookup: CDR1 GTSNPN, CDR2 SVGIG (reference sequence).